The clone carrying this TCR beta chain came up a few times. Germline assignment: CDR1 MNHNY and CDR2 SVGAGI (reference sequence). CDR3 length: 15 amino acids. With 1 base clipped from V and 5 bases from J, the junction kept 3 bases outside the gene matches. This sample is drawn from a study of cytomegalovirus exposure and HLA in healthy donors. The PCR ran on 60 Vbeta and 13 Jbeta primers. Libraries were prepared by immunoSEQ multiplex PCR; TCRdb keeps only in-frame clonotypes and omits some of them. The table lists 150,000 to 200,000 clones, approximately 78% of them singletons. This TCR was sampled from a woman aged 25 to 39 in good health and CMV-seropositive. The chain recombines TRBV6-6 with TRBJ2-1; 9 nucleotides align to TRBD2. The material sequenced was PBMCs. CDR3 in amino acids: CASSYWREGHNEQFF. The CDR3 DNA reads TGTGCCAGCAGTTACTGGCGGGAGGGCCACAATGAGCAGTTCTTC.